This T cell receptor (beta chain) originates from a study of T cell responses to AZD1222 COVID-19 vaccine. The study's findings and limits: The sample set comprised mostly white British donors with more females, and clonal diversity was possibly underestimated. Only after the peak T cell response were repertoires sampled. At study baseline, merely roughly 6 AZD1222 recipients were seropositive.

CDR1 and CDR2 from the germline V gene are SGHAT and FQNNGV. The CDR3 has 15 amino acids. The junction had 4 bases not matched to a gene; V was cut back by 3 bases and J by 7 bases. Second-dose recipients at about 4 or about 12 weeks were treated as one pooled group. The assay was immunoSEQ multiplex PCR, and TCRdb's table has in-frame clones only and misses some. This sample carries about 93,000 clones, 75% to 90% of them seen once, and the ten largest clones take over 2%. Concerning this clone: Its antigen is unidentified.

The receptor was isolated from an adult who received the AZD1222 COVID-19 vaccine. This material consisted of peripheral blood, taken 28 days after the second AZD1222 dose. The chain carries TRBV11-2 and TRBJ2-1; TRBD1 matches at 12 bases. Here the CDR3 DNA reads TGTGCCAGCAGCTTCGGGGACAGGGGGCGAAATGAGCAGTTCTTC. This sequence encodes CASSFGDRGRNEQFF.